The rows below give T cell receptor beta chains drawn from one sample of a study of CD8+CD57+ T cells in acquired aplastic anemia. TCRdb recomputed calls from the reads with MiXCR, one row per CDR3 protein. The sample has 400,000 to 500,000 distinct CDR3 sequences, just under 70% seen once. The sequencing input was sorted CD4+, CD8+, or CD8+CD57+ T cells (not recorded which) from PBMCs. These receptors all stem from a human donor in good health, serving as a control. The CDR3 runs from the conserved cysteine through the conserved F or W. The D gene is left open where the match is weak. Clone size is stated in some rows and not others, as once, few, many or a class when expanded.

v_gene: TRBV20-1
d_gene: NA
abundance: NA
j_gene: TRBJ2-7
CDR3nt: TGCAGTGCTAGAGATCCGAGGGGGACGAAGTACTTC
CDR3aa: CSARDPRGTKYF

v_gene: TRBV9
d_gene: NA
abundance: NA
j_gene: TRBJ1-5
CDR3nt: TGTGCCAGCAGCCGAACCTGGCAGAACAGGGACAACCAGCCCCAGCATTTT
CDR3aa: CASSRTWQNRDNQPQHF

v_gene: TRBV5-5
d_gene: NA
abundance: NA
j_gene: TRBJ1-2
CDR3nt: TGTGCCAGCGGGTCGACAGACTACTATGGCTACACCTTC
CDR3aa: CASGSTDYYGYTF

v_gene: TRBV11-2
d_gene: NA
abundance: NA
j_gene: TRBJ2-7
CDR3nt: TGTGCCAGCAAACGCGCGGTGTACGAGCATGGCTTC
CDR3aa: CASKRAVYEHGF

v_gene: TRBV6-2/TRBV6-3
d_gene: TRBD1
abundance: many
j_gene: TRBJ1-5
CDR3nt: TGTGCCAGCAGTGACCCGGGACAGGGTAATCAGCCCCAGCATTTT
CDR3aa: CASSDPGQGNQPQHF

v_gene: TRBV7-2
d_gene: NA
abundance: NA
j_gene: TRBJ1-3
CDR3nt: TGTGCCAGCAGCGTCGACGGTACCACCGGAAGTTCCATATATTTT
CDR3aa: CASSVDGTTGSSIYF

v_gene: TRBV20-1
d_gene: NA
abundance: NA
j_gene: TRBJ2-2
CDR3nt: TGCAGCGCAAGGGGCAGGGGTAACACCGGGGAGCTGTCTTGG
CDR3aa: CSARGRGNTGELSW

v_gene: TRBV4-3
d_gene: NA
abundance: many
j_gene: TRBJ2-1
CDR3nt: TGCGCCAGCAGCCAAGATCTGGGAGGGGGTCTGAGTAATGAGCAGTTCTTC
CDR3aa: CASSQDLGGGLSNEQFF

v_gene: TRBV20-1
d_gene: NA
abundance: many
j_gene: TRBJ2-1
CDR3nt: TGCAGTGCTATATGGAGGGCTCATGAGCAGTTCTTC
CDR3aa: CSAIWRAHEQFF

v_gene: TRBV7-2
d_gene: NA
abundance: NA
j_gene: TRBJ2-7
CDR3nt: TGTGCCAGCAGCTTAGTCCTACGGAACACGCAATCCTTC
CDR3aa: CASSLVLRNTQSF

v_gene: TRBV5-1
d_gene: NA
abundance: once
j_gene: TRBJ2-1
CDR3nt: TGCGCCACCTCTGAGGGGGGGCCCACAGAGCAGTACAATGAGCAGTTCTTC
CDR3aa: CATSEGGPTEQYNEQFF

v_gene: TRBV20-1
d_gene: TRBD2
abundance: few
j_gene: TRBJ2-3
CDR3nt: TGCAGTGCTAGAGCTAGCGGGGGGGGGTTCATTGATACGCAGTATTTT
CDR3aa: CSARASGGGFIDTQYF

v_gene: TRBV7-2
d_gene: NA
abundance: many
j_gene: TRBJ1-2
CDR3nt: TGTGCCAGCAGCTTAGAGGGATTTAACTATGGCTACACCTTC
CDR3aa: CASSLEGFNYGYTF

v_gene: TRBV4-3
d_gene: NA
abundance: many
j_gene: TRBJ2-1
CDR3nt: TGCGCCAGCAGCCAAGGGGGTTTTACAGCCAATGAGCAGTTCTTC
CDR3aa: CASSQGGFTANEQFF

v_gene: TRBV6-2/TRBV6-3
d_gene: NA
abundance: many
j_gene: TRBJ1-1
CDR3nt: TGTGCCAGCACGAGGGGGGGGCGGATCACTGAAGCTTTCTTT
CDR3aa: CASTRGGRITEAFF

v_gene: TRBV7-3
d_gene: NA
abundance: NA
j_gene: TRBJ1-3
CDR3nt: TGTGCCAGCAGTCGGCCGGGGAACTCTCGAAACACCATATATTTT
CDR3aa: CASSRPGNSRNTIYF

v_gene: TRBV7-9
d_gene: NA
abundance: NA
j_gene: TRBJ1-2
CDR3nt: TGTGCCAGCAGCCCCTGCAGGGCAACCGGGGAGCTGTTTACCTTC
CDR3aa: CASSPCRATGELFTF

v_gene: TRBV7-8
d_gene: NA
abundance: NA
j_gene: TRBJ1-5
CDR3nt: TGTGCCACCAGCACCACCGGGGGAAAGCCCCAGCATTTT
CDR3aa: CATSTTGGKPQHF

v_gene: TRBV11-2
d_gene: TRBD1
abundance: NA
j_gene: TRBJ1-6
CDR3nt: TGTGCCAGCAGGGCGACAGGGGCGACCAATTCACCCCTCCACTTT
CDR3aa: CASRATGATNSPLHF

v_gene: TRBV7-9
d_gene: NA
abundance: NA
j_gene: TRBJ2-7
CDR3nt: TGTGCCAGCAGCCTTCCGGACAGTTCCTACGAGCAGTACTTC
CDR3aa: CASSLPDSSYEQYF

v_gene: TRBV7-2
d_gene: NA
abundance: many
j_gene: TRBJ1-5
CDR3nt: TGTGCCAGCAGCTTAGCGTACGGGTCTTTAAATCAGCCCCAGCATTTT
CDR3aa: CASSLAYGSLNQPQHF

v_gene: TRBV24-1
d_gene: NA
abundance: once
j_gene: TRBJ1-2
CDR3nt: TGTGCCACCAGTGATCCCGGGGGGAACTATGGCTACACCTTC
CDR3aa: CATSDPGGNYGYTF

v_gene: TRBV3-1
d_gene: NA
abundance: NA
j_gene: TRBJ2-5
CDR3nt: TGTGCCAGCAGCAGCAGCGTGGCCCTCTCCGGGACACAAGAGACCCAGTACTTC
CDR3aa: CASSSSVALSGTQETQYF

v_gene: TRBV7-6
d_gene: NA
abundance: NA
j_gene: TRBJ2-5
CDR3nt: TGTGCCAGCAGCCCATTCGGGTTCCAAGAGACCCAGTACTTC
CDR3aa: CASSPFGFQETQYF

v_gene: TRBV5-1
d_gene: NA
abundance: NA
j_gene: TRBJ1-2
CDR3nt: TGCGCCAGCAGCTCCAGGGCGGGGGAGGGCTACACCTTC
CDR3aa: CASSSRAGEGYTF

v_gene: TRBV7-2
d_gene: NA
abundance: NA
j_gene: TRBJ2-7
CDR3nt: TGTGCCAGCAGCTTATACTCCGGGGGACCAAACGAGCAGTACTTC
CDR3aa: CASSLYSGGPNEQYF

v_gene: TRBV6-1
d_gene: NA
abundance: NA
j_gene: TRBJ2-2
CDR3nt: TGTGCCACCACCGGGCGTGGAGGCGGGGAGCTGTTTTTT
CDR3aa: CATTGRGGGELFF

v_gene: TRBV5-8
d_gene: TRBD1
abundance: few
j_gene: TRBJ2-5
CDR3nt: TGCGCCAGCAGCTTGGGACAGGGACACGGGGAGACCCAGTACTTC
CDR3aa: CASSLGQGHGETQYF

v_gene: TRBV7-3
d_gene: NA
abundance: NA
j_gene: TRBJ1-5
CDR3nt: TGTGCCAGCAGTCCCGGCGGGGGGGGTACGCCCCACCATTTT
CDR3aa: CASSPGGGGTPHHF

v_gene: TRBV15
d_gene: TRBD1
abundance: few
j_gene: TRBJ1-5
CDR3nt: TGTGCCACCAGCAGGACAGGGGGCCTAAGCAATCAGCCCCAGCATTTT
CDR3aa: CATSRTGGLSNQPQHF

v_gene: TRBV19
d_gene: TRBD1
abundance: NA
j_gene: TRBJ1-6
CDR3nt: TGTGCCAGCAGTATCCGCGGGGGGACAGGGATTCCTCCCCTCCACTTT
CDR3aa: CASSIRGGTGIPPLHF

v_gene: TRBV25-1
d_gene: NA
abundance: NA
j_gene: TRBJ1-2
CDR3nt: TGTGCCAGCAGCTTTCGGGGCGCGGGAGGCTACACCTTC
CDR3aa: CASSFRGAGGYTF

v_gene: TRBV10-3
d_gene: TRBD1
abundance: few
j_gene: TRBJ1-1
CDR3nt: TGTGCCAGCAGCCCCGCAGGACAGGAAGTGACTGAAGCTTTCTTT
CDR3aa: CASSPAGQEVTEAFF

v_gene: TRBV2
d_gene: NA
abundance: many
j_gene: TRBJ1-5
CDR3nt: TGTGCCAGCAGTGGTAGCAATCAGCCCCAGCATTTT
CDR3aa: CASSGSNQPQHF

v_gene: TRBV20-1
d_gene: TRBD2
abundance: NA
j_gene: TRBJ2-2
CDR3nt: TGCAGTGCTAGAAGGGGACTAGCCCTAACCGGGGAGCTGTTTTTT
CDR3aa: CSARRGLALTGELFF

v_gene: TRBV4-2
d_gene: NA
abundance: NA
j_gene: TRBJ1-4
CDR3nt: TGTGCCAGCAGCCAAGTAGGGGGGACACGGTCGGAAAAACTGTTTTTT
CDR3aa: CASSQVGGTRSEKLFF

v_gene: TRBV10-2
d_gene: NA
abundance: NA
j_gene: TRBJ1-1
CDR3nt: TGCGCCAGGATTGTCGAAGGTAGGAACACTGAAGCTTTCTTT
CDR3aa: CARIVEGRNTEAFF

v_gene: TRBV2
d_gene: TRBD1
abundance: few
j_gene: TRBJ1-5
CDR3nt: TGTGCCAGCAGTGGACAGGGGCTATATCAGCCCCAGCATTTT
CDR3aa: CASSGQGLYQPQHF

v_gene: TRBV7-2
d_gene: NA
abundance: once
j_gene: TRBJ2-3
CDR3nt: TGTGCCAGCAGCCGGCGATATGCGCAGTATTTT
CDR3aa: CASSRRYAQYF

v_gene: TRBV7-9
d_gene: TRBD1
abundance: NA
j_gene: TRBJ1-6
CDR3nt: TGTGCCAGCAGCTTGCAGGGGGCGGGAAATTCACCCCTCCACTTT
CDR3aa: CASSLQGAGNSPLHF

v_gene: TRBV5-6
d_gene: NA
abundance: many
j_gene: TRBJ2-1
CDR3nt: TGTGCCAGCAGCTTGGTGTGGGTCGGGGATTACAATGAGCAGTTCTTC
CDR3aa: CASSLVWVGDYNEQFF

v_gene: TRBV29-1
d_gene: NA
abundance: NA
j_gene: TRBJ2-2
CDR3nt: TGCAGCGGGGGACGGACCGGGGAGCTGTTTTTT
CDR3aa: CSGGRTGELFF

v_gene: TRBV9
d_gene: NA
abundance: NA
j_gene: TRBJ1-6
CDR3nt: TGTGCCAGTAGCATCGGGGGCGGGAGTTCACCCCTCAACTTT
CDR3aa: CASSIGGGSSPLNF

v_gene: TRBV20-1
d_gene: NA
abundance: many
j_gene: TRBJ2-5
CDR3nt: TGCAGTGCTAGAGATCTGAGGACGGAAGAGACCCAGTACTTC
CDR3aa: CSARDLRTEETQYF

v_gene: TRBV15
d_gene: TRBD1
abundance: many
j_gene: TRBJ1-3
CDR3nt: TGTGCCACCAGCAGAGAACGGACAGGGGATGGAAACACCATATATTTT
CDR3aa: CATSRERTGDGNTIYF

v_gene: TRBV20-1
d_gene: NA
abundance: NA
j_gene: TRBJ2-7
CDR3nt: TGCAGTGCTAGAGGGCTCAGGGCGAGTTGTTACGAGCAGTACTTC
CDR3aa: CSARGLRASCYEQYF